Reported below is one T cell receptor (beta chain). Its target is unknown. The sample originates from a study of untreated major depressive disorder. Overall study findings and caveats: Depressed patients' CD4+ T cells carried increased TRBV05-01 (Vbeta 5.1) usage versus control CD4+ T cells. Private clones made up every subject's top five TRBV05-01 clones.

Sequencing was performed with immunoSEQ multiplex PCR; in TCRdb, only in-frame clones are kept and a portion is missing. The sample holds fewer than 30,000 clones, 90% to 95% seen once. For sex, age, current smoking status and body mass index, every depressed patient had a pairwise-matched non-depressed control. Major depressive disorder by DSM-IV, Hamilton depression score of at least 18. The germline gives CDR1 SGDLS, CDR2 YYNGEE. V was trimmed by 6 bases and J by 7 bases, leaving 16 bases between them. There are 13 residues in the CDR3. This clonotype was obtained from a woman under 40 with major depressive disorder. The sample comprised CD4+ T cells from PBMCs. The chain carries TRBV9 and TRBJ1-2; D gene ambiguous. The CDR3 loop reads CASTGPVGGGYTF. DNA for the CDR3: TGTGCCAGCACCGGACCTGTAGGTGGTGGCTACACCTTC.